Given below is one T cell receptor beta chain in context. This clone was seen just once. This clone's antigen is unknown. Within one base of it there is no much larger clone, and no base qualities were kept. The CDR3, cysteine through phenylalanine, is 15 amino acids long. The CDR3 DNA has 45 bases and is translated from base 1. V is shortened by 1 base, J by 4 bases, and the region joining them spans 10 bases. The germline V gene provides CDR1 MNHNS and CDR2 SASEGT. TCR CDR3 regions were amplified from genomic DNA by multiplex PCR using the deep immunoSEQ assay. Genomic DNA extracted from each cell subset was distributed evenly over all wells of several immunoSEQ 96-well plates, and each plate served as one replicate. For sorted subsets, each replicate PCR was loaded with 200 ng genomic DNA, equivalent to 30,000 or so T cell genomes. Purified libraries were quantified with a Qubit 3.0 fluorometer, sized on a Bioanalyzer 2100, and re-quantified with the KAPA Library Quantification kit. Every immunoSEQ 96-well plate was sequenced on a separate single-read 150-cycle Illumina NextSeq 550 flow cell. Per the authors' processing: The immunoSEQ output contained only junctional sequences without quality scores, so filtering could not match that applied to full-length reads. To assign V/J genes and CDR3, sequences were annotated using PyIR, a Python wrapper for IgBLAST v1.9, with IMGT germline references. Reads were filtered out if the reads had weak V/J assignments (E-value above 1e-6), no CDR3, stop codons, out-of-frame junctions, or ambiguous translated residues. V3J clonotypes were defined by identical inferred V gene, J gene, and CDR3 amino acid sequence. Percentage overlap between repertoires was calculated by dividing the number of shared unique clonotypes by the size of the smaller repertoire. Richness of each repertoire was evaluated using RTK rarefaction, the Chao1 estimator, and Recon v2.1 estimates of unobserved clonotypes. OLGA was used to compute generation probabilities for all TCRbeta clonotypes that the gDNA method yielded from a few donors. Held by TCRdb, this immuneACCESS table contains in-frame sequences only and omits some clones. Under half of the omission traces to an unresolved V gene where checked; the cause of the rest is unknown. From that table come the V and J calls and clone size; the DNA was used to work out D and trimming. In all, the sample holds about 2.4 million clones, and roughly 93% of those were seen once. Together, the top ten hold about 0.39% of the sample.

The donors were healthy, HIV-negative adults with no recently reported acute infections or vaccinations. All donors were Caucasian adults living in Nashville, Tennessee, USA. CD4+ T cells were enriched by magnetic negative selection; naive cells were then positively selected on CD45RA, and the negative fraction formed the memory subset. Blood was collected by leukapheresis, and PBMCs were isolated by Ficoll-Histopaque density gradient centrifugation and then cryopreserved in liquid nitrogen vapor phase. Analytical flow cytometry was used to check the purity and quantity of every magnetically sorted T cell population. Each sorted fraction had its genomic DNA isolated and then quantified by UV absorbance on a Nanodrop 2000c. The sample belongs to a study of shared clonotypes between healthy human individuals (dated by TCRdb to between 2020 and 2021). For context, the study as a whole: The cohort included three men and two women between 18 and 49 years of age. Different laboratories and diverse techniques were used to prepare libraries and sequence TCR repertoires, to increase sequencing depth and limit assay-specific biases. The study deeply sequenced blood TCR repertoires of about 5 healthy adults to estimate repertoire size and the extent of clonotype sharing between individuals. Per donor, leukapheresis produced somewhere between about 0.94 and 9 billion PBMCs. For each donor, three plates each were used for CD4 naive and CD4 memory, two plates were used for CD8 naive, and one plate was used for CD8 memory.

Overall study results and their limits: Across a handful of donors, approximately 5% of naive CD4, roughly 3.4% of naive CD8, roughly 2.2% of memory CD4, and under 0.45% of memory CD8 clonotypes were shared. The genetic and exposure-history diversity represented was limited by the small number of donors. Based on pairwise subsampling, the degree of clonotype sharing among donors was expected to be affected by sequencing depth. Clonotypes shared by all four sorted-subset donors showed higher generation probabilities than non-shared clonotypes. Rarefaction of sorted-subset datasets indicated incomplete sequencing despite the large sequencing depth. Naive subsets generally had larger estimated clonotype richness than memory subsets did. Sampling was limited to blood, and TCR repertoires in tissue likely differ from TCR repertoires in blood.

The sequence was collected from a man aged 18 to 30 in good health. Some clones in this sample may be carry-over from other donors' samples. The sequence is built from TRBV6-1 and TRBJ2-2; the D segment could be TRBD1, given 6 matching bases. The sequencing input was naive CD4+ T cells from PBMCs. This sample's cell subset or site label indicates: CD45RA+ positively selected. CDR3 region: CASSEGNRATGELFF. The sequence in DNA is TGTGCCAGCAGTGAAGGGAACAGGGCCACCGGGGAGCTGTTTTTT.